Listed below are T cell receptor beta chains from one sample, sequenced in a study of neoadjuvant anti-PD-1 for oral cavity cancer. The data were produced by immunoSEQ multiplex PCR, yet TCRdb's version contains in-frame clones alone and is incomplete. The profile shows 15,000 to 20,000 clones, less than 80% of them singletons. This specimen was PBMCs, taken before nivolumab (anti-PD-1) treatment. These receptors were collected from a person aged 40-85 years with oral cavity squamous cell carcinoma. Each CDR3 is given with its conserved first and last residue. The D gene is left open where the match is weak. Clone size, where shown, is once, few, many, or a class for clones that have expanded.

clone_size j_call d_call v_call cdr3_aa cdr3_nt
- TRBJ1-2 - TRBV29-1 CSVDLPNYGYTF TGCAGCGTTGATCTTCCGAACTATGGCTACACCTTC
- TRBJ2-7 - TRBV7-8 CASSLERAGYYEQYF TGTGCCAGCAGCTTAGAGAGGGCGGGGTACTACGAGCAGTACTTC
- TRBJ1-1 - TRBV6-5 CASLRGEGTEAFF TGTGCCAGCCTAAGGGGGGAAGGCACTGAAGCTTTCTTT
few TRBJ2-7 TRBD2 TRBV5-1 CASSLIPGGSNEQYF TGCGCCAGCAGCTTGATTCCGGGAGGCTCTAACGAGCAGTACTTC
few TRBJ2-1 - TRBV27 CASSSFSGDPYNEQFF TGTGCCAGCAGTTCCTTTAGTGGGGATCCCTACAATGAGCAGTTCTTC
- TRBJ2-2 - TRBV10-1 CASSDGGGRRTGELFF TGCGCCAGCAGTGATGGAGGGGGGCGTCGGACCGGGGAGCTGTTTTTT
- TRBJ2-3 - TRBV11-3 CASSLDRDTDTQYF TGTGCCAGCAGCTTAGATCGAGACACAGATACGCAGTATTTT
few TRBJ2-7 TRBD1 TRBV7-9 CASSFQTGIYEQYF TGTGCCAGCAGCTTCCAGACAGGGATTTACGAGCAGTACTTC
- TRBJ2-1 TRBD2 TRBV5-1 CASSSLAGVGNEQFF TGCGCCAGCAGCTCCCTAGCGGGAGTAGGTAATGAGCAGTTCTTC
- TRBJ2-3 TRBD2 TRBV29-1 CSASTGTSSVVQYF TGCAGCGCCAGTACCGGGACTAGCAGCGTTGTGCAGTATTTT
- TRBJ1-4 - TRBV2 CASSGGSFEKLFF TGTGCCAGCAGTGGGGGCAGCTTTGAAAAACTGTTTTTT
- TRBJ2-2 - TRBV6-1 CVSSEIWESRTGELFF TGTGTCAGCAGTGAAATCTGGGAATCCCGTACCGGGGAGCTGTTTTTT
- TRBJ2-5 TRBD1 TRBV29-1 CSVDRDSPQETQYF TGCAGCGTTGACCGGGACAGTCCACAAGAGACCCAGTACTTC
- TRBJ2-2 - TRBV7-6 CASSPWPSGGGELFF TGTGCCAGCAGTCCCTGGCCCTCCGGAGGCGGGGAGCTGTTTTTT
- TRBJ2-7 - TRBV21-1 CASSWQGAGYEQYF TGTGCCAGCAGCTGGCAGGGGGCAGGCTACGAGCAGTACTTC
few TRBJ1-2 TRBD1 TRBV5-8 CARGLDRGQGYYGYTF TGTGCCAGAGGATTGGACAGGGGGCAGGGTTACTATGGCTACACCTTC
- TRBJ2-1 - TRBV10-3 CAISESGSYNEQFF TGTGCCATCAGTGAGTCGGGCTCCTACAATGAGCAGTTCTTC
once TRBJ1-2 - TRBV11-2 CASSTSGVYGYTF TGTGCCAGCAGTACCTCAGGGGTCTATGGCTACACCTTC
- TRBJ2-5 TRBD2 TRBV6-1 CASSGLDETQYF TGTGCCAGCAGCGGACTAGATGAAACCCAGTACTTC
- TRBJ2-7 TRBD2 TRBV29-1 CSVGLAGSYEQYF TGCAGCGTTGGCCTAGCGGGTTCCTACGAGCAGTACTTC
- TRBJ1-4 - TRBV6-5 CASSYSFTATNEKLFF TGTGCCAGCAGTTACTCATTCACAGCAACTAATGAAAAACTGTTTTTT
- TRBJ2-3 - TRBV19 CASSMGLTDTQYF TGTGCCAGTAGTATGGGACTCACAGATACGCAGTATTTT
- TRBJ1-2 - TRBV6-5 CASSYTTAATLGYTF TGTGCCAGCAGTTACACAACCGCGGCGACCCTCGGCTACACCTTC
few TRBJ1-3 - TRBV27 CASSPAGSAGNTIYF TGTGCCAGCAGTCCAGCGGGGTCAGCTGGAAACACCATATATTTT
- TRBJ1-2 - TRBV9 CASSVGPTNYGYTF TGTGCCAGCAGCGTAGGTCCGACTAACTATGGCTACACCTTC
- TRBJ2-4 TRBD1 TRBV5-4 CASSLEQGVNIQYF TGTGCCAGCAGCTTGGAACAGGGGGTGAACATTCAGTACTTC
- TRBJ2-3 - TRBV30 CAWSVGYTDTQYF TGTGCCTGGAGTGTAGGGTACACAGATACGCAGTATTTT
- TRBJ2-1 TRBD2 TRBV6-5 CASSDLSGIYNEQFF TGTGCCAGCAGCGACCTTAGCGGGATCTACAATGAGCAGTTCTTC
- TRBJ1-5 - TRBV2 CASTGENQPQHF TGTGCCAGCACCGGGGAGAATCAGCCCCAGCATTTT
once TRBJ2-5 - TRBV7-9 CASSPSQETQYF TGTGCCAGCAGCCCAAGCCAAGAGACCCAGTACTTC
- TRBJ1-5 - TRBV6-5 CASSRGLLGPQHF TGTGCCAGCAGTCGGGGATTATTGGGGCCCCAGCATTTT
- TRBJ2-7 - TRBV30 CAWSVLEEQYF TGTGCCTGGAGTGTACTAGAGGAGCAGTACTTC
- TRBJ2-7 TRBD1 TRBV6-5 CASSSYNPGQAYEQYF TGTGCCAGCAGTTCGTATAATCCGGGACAGGCCTACGAGCAGTACTTC
- TRBJ2-7 TRBD2 TRBV10-2 CASKASGTYEQYF TGCGCCAGCAAAGCTAGCGGGACCTACGAGCAGTACTTC
few TRBJ1-1 - TRBV19 CASSMRGEGTEAFF TGTGCCAGTAGTATGAGGGGAGAGGGCACTGAAGCTTTCTTT
- TRBJ2-1 TRBD1 TRBV2 CASSVDRGSYNEQFF TGTGCCAGCAGTGTTGACAGGGGCTCCTACAATGAGCAGTTCTTC
- TRBJ2-1 - TRBV27 CASSTGTRGLGGQFF TGTGCCAGCAGTACCGGGACTAGGGGGCTCGGTGGGCAGTTCTTC
- TRBJ2-7 TRBD1 TRBV27 CASSTNRGRFYEQYF TGTGCCAGCAGTACCAACAGGGGGCGATTCTACGAGCAGTACTTC
- TRBJ2-7 - TRBV6-9 CASSPTGTNYEQYF TGTGCCAGCAGTCCCACGGGAACCAATTACGAGCAGTACTTC
few TRBJ1-1 - TRBV29-1 CSVRPTLNTEAFF TGCAGCGTTAGACCCACGCTGAACACTGAAGCTTTCTTT
- TRBJ2-3 - TRBV4-1 CASSQGRDTDTQYF TGCGCCAGCAGCCAGGGCAGGGACACAGATACGCAGTATTTT
- TRBJ2-3 TRBD2 TRBV5-1 CASSLLGLAGGPLDTQYF TGCGCCAGCAGCTTGCTGGGACTAGCGGGAGGGCCCTTGGATACGCAGTATTTT
- TRBJ1-1 - TRBV10-2 CASSEGQNTEAFF TGCGCCAGCAGTGAGGGACAGAACACTGAAGCTTTCTTT
once TRBJ2-7 - TRBV2 CASSEMGDYEQYF TGTGCCAGCAGTGAAATGGGAGACTACGAGCAGTACTTC
- TRBJ2-7 TRBD2 TRBV28 CASSPGAGDEQYF TGTGCCAGCAGTCCCGGGGCGGGGGACGAGCAGTACTTC
- TRBJ2-2 - TRBV6-5 CASSPGNEGTGELFF TGTGCCAGCTCGCCTGGTAACGAGGGCACCGGGGAGCTGTTTTTT
- TRBJ2-5 - TRBV7-6 CASSPGTSQETQYF TGTGCCAGCAGCCCCGGGACATCTCAAGAGACCCAGTACTTC
- TRBJ2-1 - TRBV15 CATSRRQEGNEQFF TGTGCCACCAGCAGAAGGCAGGAGGGAAATGAGCAGTTCTTC
- TRBJ1-5 - TRBV5-6 CASSSWGNSNQPQHF TGTGCCAGCAGCTCGTGGGGAAATAGCAATCAGCCCCAGCATTTT
- TRBJ1-1 - TRBV6-5 CASTPDSLNTEAFF TGTGCCAGCACCCCGGACTCCCTGAACACTGAAGCTTTCTTT
- TRBJ1-1 - TRBV2 CASTRTETNTEAFF TGTGCCAGCACCCGGACGGAAACGAACACTGAAGCTTTCTTT
few TRBJ1-3 - TRBV5-1 CASSLAPGISSGNTIYF TGCGCCAGCAGCTTGGCCCCAGGGATAAGTTCTGGAAACACCATATATTTT
- TRBJ1-5 TRBD1 TRBV19 CASSTGTGYQPQHF TGTGCCAGTAGTACCGGGACAGGCTATCAGCCCCAGCATTTT
- TRBJ2-2 TRBD2 TRBV6-5 CASSSGTTNTGELFF TGTGCCAGCAGTTCCGGGACTACGAACACCGGGGAGCTGTTTTTT
- TRBJ2-2 TRBD2 TRBV6-6 CASSFGLADNTGELFF TGTGCCAGCAGTTTCGGACTAGCCGATAACACCGGGGAGCTGTTTTTT
few TRBJ2-7 - TRBV7-9 CASSLVGTAYEQYF TGTGCCAGCAGCTTAGTGGGAACTGCCTACGAGCAGTACTTC
medium-sized TRBJ1-1 TRBD1 TRBV2 CASRSGQGDTEAFF TGTGCCAGCAGGTCCGGACAGGGCGACACTGAAGCTTTCTTT
- TRBJ1-2 TRBD1 TRBV19 CASTPGQDLGYGYTF TGTGCCAGTACCCCGGGACAGGACCTAGGCTATGGCTACACCTTC
- TRBJ2-1 - TRBV11-2 CATSGNEQFF TGTGCCACCTCGGGGAATGAGCAGTTCTTC
- TRBJ2-1 - TRBV5-4 CASSLAEGDHNEQFF TGTGCCAGCAGCTTGGCCGAGGGCGACCACAATGAGCAGTTCTTC